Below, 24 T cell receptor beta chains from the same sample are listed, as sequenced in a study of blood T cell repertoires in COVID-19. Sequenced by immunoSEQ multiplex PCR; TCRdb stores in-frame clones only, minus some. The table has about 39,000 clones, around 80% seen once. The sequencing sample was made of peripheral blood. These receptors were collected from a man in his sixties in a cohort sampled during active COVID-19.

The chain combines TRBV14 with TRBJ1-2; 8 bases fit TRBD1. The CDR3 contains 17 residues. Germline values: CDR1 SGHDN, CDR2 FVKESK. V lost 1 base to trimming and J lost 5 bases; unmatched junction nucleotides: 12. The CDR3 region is CASSQGSGPGQVYGYTF. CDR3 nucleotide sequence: TGTGCCAGCAGCCAAGGTTCCGGTCCGGGACAGGTTTATGGCTACACCTTC.

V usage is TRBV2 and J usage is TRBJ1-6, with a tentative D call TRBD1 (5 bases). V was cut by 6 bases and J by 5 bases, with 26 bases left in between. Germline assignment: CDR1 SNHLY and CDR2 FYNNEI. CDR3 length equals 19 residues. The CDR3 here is CASSGGGGRLIGNNSPLHF. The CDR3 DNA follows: TGTGCCAGCAGCGGGGGGGGTGGCCGCCTCATAGGGAATAATTCACCCCTCCACTTT.

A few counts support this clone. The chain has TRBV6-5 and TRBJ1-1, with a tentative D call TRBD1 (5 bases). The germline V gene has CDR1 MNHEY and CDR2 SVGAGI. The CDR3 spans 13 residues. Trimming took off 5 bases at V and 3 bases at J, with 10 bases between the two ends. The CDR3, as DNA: TGTGCCAGCAGTCGGACACCATACACTGAAGCTTTCTTT. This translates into CASSRTPYTEAFF.

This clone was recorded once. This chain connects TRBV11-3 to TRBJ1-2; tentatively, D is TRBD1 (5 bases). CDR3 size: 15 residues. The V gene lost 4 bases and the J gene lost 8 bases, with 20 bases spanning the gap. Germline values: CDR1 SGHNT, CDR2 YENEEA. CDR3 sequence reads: CASSSITTGGVGYTF. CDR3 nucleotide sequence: TGTGCCAGCAGCTCTATAACCACGGGGGGTGTGGGCTACACCTTC.

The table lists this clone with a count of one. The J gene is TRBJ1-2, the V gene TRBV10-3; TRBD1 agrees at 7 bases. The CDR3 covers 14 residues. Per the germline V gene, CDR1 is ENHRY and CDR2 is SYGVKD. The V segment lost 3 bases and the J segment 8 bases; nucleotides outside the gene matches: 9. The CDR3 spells CAISDPGQDGGYTF. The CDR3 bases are TGTGCCATCAGTGATCCAGGACAGGACGGAGGCTACACCTTC.

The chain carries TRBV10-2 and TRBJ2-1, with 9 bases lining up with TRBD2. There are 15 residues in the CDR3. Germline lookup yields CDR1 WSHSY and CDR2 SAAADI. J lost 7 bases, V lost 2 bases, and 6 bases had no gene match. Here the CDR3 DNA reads TGCGCCAGCAGTGAGGGCGGGAGGGCCTTTAATGAGCAGTTCTTC. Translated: CASSEGGRAFNEQFF.

This CDR3 is CASTRALSITGELFF. The CDR3 DNA sequence: TGTGCCAGCACCAGGGCCTTATCGATCACCGGGGAGCTGTTTTTT. This chain links TRBV3-1 (or the pseudogene TRBV3-2) with TRBJ2-2, with D possibly being TRBD1 (5 bases). CDR1 is LGHDT, CDR2 YNNKEL, per germline (reference sequence). V was pared by 7 bases and J by 4 bases, with 16 bases between. The CDR3 spans 15 residues.

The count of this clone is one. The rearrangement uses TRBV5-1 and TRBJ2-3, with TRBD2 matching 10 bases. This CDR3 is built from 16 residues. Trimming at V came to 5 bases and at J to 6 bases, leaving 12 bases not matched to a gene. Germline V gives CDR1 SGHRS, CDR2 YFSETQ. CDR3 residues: CASSPISGGLSDTQYF. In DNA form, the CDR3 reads TGCGCCAGCAGTCCTATTAGCGGGGGGCTCAGCGATACGCAGTATTTT.

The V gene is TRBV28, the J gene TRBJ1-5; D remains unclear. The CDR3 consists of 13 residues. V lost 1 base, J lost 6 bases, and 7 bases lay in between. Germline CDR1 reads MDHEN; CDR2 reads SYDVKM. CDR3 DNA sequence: TGTGCCAGCAGTTTATCAGGATTTCAGCCCCAGCATTTT. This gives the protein CASSLSGFQPQHF. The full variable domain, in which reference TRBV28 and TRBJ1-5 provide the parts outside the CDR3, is DVKVTQSSRYLVKRTGEKVFLECVQDMDHENMFWYRQDPGLGLRLIYFSYDVKMKEKGDIPEGYSVSREKKERFSLILESASTNQTSMYLCASSLSGFQPQHFGDGTRLSIL.

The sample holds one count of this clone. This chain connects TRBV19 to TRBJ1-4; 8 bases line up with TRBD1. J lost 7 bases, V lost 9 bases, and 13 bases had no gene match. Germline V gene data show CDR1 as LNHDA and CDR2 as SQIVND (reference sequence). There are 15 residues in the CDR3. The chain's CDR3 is CASRTGYLSSEKLFF. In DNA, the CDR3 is TGTGCCAGCAGGACAGGGTATTTGTCAAGTGAAAAACTGTTTTTT. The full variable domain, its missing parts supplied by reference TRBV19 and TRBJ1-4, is DGGITQSPKYLFRKEGQNVTLSCEQNLNHDAMYWYRQDPGQGLRLIYYSQIVNDFQKGDIAEGYSVSREKKESFPLTVTSAQKNPTAFYLCASRTGYLSSEKLFFGSGTQLSVL.

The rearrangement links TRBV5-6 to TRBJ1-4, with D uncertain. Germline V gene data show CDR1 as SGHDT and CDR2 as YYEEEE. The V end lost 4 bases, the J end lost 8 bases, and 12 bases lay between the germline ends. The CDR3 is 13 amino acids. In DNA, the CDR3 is TGTGCCAGCAGCCGAGAGATGGGCGAAAAACTGTTTTTT. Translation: CASSREMGEKLFF.

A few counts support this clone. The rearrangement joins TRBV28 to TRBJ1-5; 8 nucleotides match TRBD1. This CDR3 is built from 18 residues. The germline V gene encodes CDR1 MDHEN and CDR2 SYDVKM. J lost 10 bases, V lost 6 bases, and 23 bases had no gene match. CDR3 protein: CASSLTGGNRPLEKPQHF. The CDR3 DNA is TGTGCCAGCAGCTTAACAGGGGGTAACAGACCGTTGGAGAAACCCCAGCATTTT.

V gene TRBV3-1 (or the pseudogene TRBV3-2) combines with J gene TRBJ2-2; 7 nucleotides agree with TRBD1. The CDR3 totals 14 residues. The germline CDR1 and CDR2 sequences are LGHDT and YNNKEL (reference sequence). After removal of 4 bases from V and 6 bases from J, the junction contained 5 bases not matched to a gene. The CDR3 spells CASSPDRSAGELFF. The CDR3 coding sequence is TGTGCCAGCAGCCCGGACAGGTCGGCCGGGGAGCTGTTTTTT.

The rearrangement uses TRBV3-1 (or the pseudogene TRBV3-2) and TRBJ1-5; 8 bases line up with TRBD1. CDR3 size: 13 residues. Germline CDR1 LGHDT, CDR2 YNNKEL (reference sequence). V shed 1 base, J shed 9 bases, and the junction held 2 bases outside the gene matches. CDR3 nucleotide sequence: TGTGCCAGCAGCCAAGGGGACAGGCCGCCCCAGCATTTT. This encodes CASSQGDRPPQHF.

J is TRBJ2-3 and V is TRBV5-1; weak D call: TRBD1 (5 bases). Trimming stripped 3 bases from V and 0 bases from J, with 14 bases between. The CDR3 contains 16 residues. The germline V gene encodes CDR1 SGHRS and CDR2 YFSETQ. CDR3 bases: TGCGCCAGCAGCTCGCAGGGTATCACTAGCACAGATACGCAGTATTTT. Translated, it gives CASSSQGITSTDTQYF.

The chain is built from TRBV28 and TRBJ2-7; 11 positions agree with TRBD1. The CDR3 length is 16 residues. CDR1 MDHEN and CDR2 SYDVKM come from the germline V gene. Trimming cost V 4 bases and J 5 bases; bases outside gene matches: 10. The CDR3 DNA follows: TGTGCCAGCAGTTCCTTTGGACAGGGGGCTCGCCACGAGCAGTACTTC. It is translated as CASSSFGQGARHEQYF.

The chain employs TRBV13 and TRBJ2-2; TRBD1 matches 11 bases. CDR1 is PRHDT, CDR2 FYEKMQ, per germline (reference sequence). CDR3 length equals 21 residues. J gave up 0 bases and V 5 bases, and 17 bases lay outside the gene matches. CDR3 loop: CASSPYKVPRDRGTNTGELFF. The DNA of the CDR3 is TGTGCCAGCAGCCCTTACAAAGTTCCGAGGGACAGGGGGACGAACACCGGGGAGCTGTTTTTT.

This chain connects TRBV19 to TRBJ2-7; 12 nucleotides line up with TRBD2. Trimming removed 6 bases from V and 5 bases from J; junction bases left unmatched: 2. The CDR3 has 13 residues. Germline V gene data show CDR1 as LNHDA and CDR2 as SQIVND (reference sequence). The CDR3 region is CASSWTSGNEQYF. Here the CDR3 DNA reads TGTGCCAGTAGCTGGACTAGCGGGAACGAGCAGTACTTC.

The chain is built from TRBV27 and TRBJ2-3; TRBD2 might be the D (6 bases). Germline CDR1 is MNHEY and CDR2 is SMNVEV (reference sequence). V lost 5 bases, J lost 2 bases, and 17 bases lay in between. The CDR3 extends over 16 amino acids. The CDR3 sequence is CASSILYGRNTDTQYF. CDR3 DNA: TGTGCCAGCAGTATACTCTACGGGAGAAACACAGATACGCAGTATTTT.

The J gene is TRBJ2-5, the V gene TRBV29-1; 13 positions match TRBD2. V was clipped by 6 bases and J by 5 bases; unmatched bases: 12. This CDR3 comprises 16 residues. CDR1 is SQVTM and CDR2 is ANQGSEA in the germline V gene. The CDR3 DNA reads TGCAGCGTGAGACCTGGACTAGCGGGAGTTGGGGAGACCCAGTACTTC. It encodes CSVRPGLAGVGETQYF. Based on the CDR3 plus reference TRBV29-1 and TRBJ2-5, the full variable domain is SAVISQKPSRDICQRGTSLTIQCQVDSQVTMMFWYRQQPGQSLTLIATANQGSEATYESGFVIDKFPISRPNLTFSTLTVSNMSPEDSSIYLCSVRPGLAGVGETQYFGPGTRLLVL.

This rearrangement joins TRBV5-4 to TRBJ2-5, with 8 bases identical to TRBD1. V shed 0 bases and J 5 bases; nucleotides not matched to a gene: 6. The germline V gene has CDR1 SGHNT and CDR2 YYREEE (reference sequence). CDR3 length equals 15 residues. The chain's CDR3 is CASSLVIQGDETQYF. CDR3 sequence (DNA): TGTGCCAGCAGCTTGGTTATACAGGGGGACGAGACCCAGTACTTC.

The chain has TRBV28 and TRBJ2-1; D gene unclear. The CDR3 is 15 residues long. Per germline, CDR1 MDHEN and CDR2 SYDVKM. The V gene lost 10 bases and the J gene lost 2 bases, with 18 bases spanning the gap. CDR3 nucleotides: TGTGCCACCCTATCTCATCAGGCGACCTACAATGAGCAGTTCTTC. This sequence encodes CATLSHQATYNEQFF.

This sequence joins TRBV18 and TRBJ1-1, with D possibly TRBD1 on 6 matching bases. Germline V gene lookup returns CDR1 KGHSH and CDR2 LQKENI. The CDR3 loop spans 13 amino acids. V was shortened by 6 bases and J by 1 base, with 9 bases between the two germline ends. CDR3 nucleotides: TGTGCCAGCTCGCGGACAGCGAACACTGAAGCTTTCTTT. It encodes CASSRTANTEAFF. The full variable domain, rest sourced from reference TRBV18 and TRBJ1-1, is NAGVMQNPRHLVRRRGQEARLRCSPMKGHSHVYWYRQLPEEGLKFMVYLQKENIIDESGMPKERFSAEFPKEGPSILRIQQVVRGDSAAYFCASSRTANTEAFFGQGTRLTVV.

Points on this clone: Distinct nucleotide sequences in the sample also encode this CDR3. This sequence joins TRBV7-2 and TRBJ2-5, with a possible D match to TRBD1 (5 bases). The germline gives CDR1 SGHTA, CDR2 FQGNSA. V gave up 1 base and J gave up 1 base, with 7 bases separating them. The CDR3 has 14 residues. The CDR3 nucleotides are TGTGCCAGCAGCTTAGGGCAGGGCCAAGAGACCCAGTACTTC. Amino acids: CASSLGQGQETQYF.